One sample yielded the 6 T cell receptor beta chains listed below, sequenced in a study of blood T cell repertoires in COVID-19. Assay used: immunoSEQ multiplex PCR; TCRdb lists only in-frame clones, some missing. The table shows 70,000 or so clones, with roughly nine tenths occurring only once. Material for sequencing was peripheral blood. These receptor sequences come from a man between 70 and 80 years old with active COVID-19.

The chain recombines TRBV6-2 or TRBV6-3 with TRBJ2-3; TRBD2 matches 11 bases. Looked up from germline, CDR1 is MNHEY and CDR2 is SVGEGT. The CDR3 loop spans 18 amino acids. Germline trimming cut 0 bases from V and 1 base from J; bases unmatched to any gene: 6. In nucleotides, the CDR3 is TGTGCCAGCAGTTACTCGAGGGGGACTAGCGGCCGCACAGATACGCAGTATTTT. Amino acids: CASSYSRGTSGRTDTQYF.

The V call is TRBV15, the J call TRBJ2-2; 10 nucleotides match TRBD2. Germline assignment: CDR1 LNHNV and CDR2 YYDKDF (reference sequence). The CDR3 contains 18 residues. The V gene end was trimmed by 1 base and the J gene end by 4 bases; junction bases not matched to a gene: 9. CDR3 protein: CATSRGASGSRGTGELFF. Written as DNA, the CDR3 is TGTGCCACCAGCAGAGGGGCTAGCGGGAGCCGTGGCACCGGGGAGCTGTTTTTT.

The genes are TRBV24-1 and TRBJ1-2; D is perhaps TRBD1 (5 bases). V dropped 7 bases and J dropped 3 bases, with 14 bases sitting between them. Germline V gene lookup returns CDR1 KGHDR and CDR2 SFDVKD. This CDR3 contains 14 residues. The CDR3 protein is CATRPSGDHYGYTF. In DNA, the CDR3 is TGTGCCACCAGACCCTCGGGGGACCACTATGGCTACACCTTC.

V is TRBV7-9 and J is TRBJ2-3; a possible D gene is TRBD2 (7 bases). Germline values: CDR1 SEHNR, CDR2 FQNEAQ (reference sequence). V was shortened by 5 bases and J by 2 bases, with 8 bases between the two germline ends. The CDR3 length is 13 residues. This chain's CDR3 is CASSRGATDTQYF. CDR3 coding DNA: TGTGCCAGCAGCCGGGGGGCCACAGATACGCAGTATTTT.

The V and J genes are TRBV5-1 and TRBJ2-5, with 7 positions matching TRBD2. The germline V gene has CDR1 SGHRS and CDR2 YFSETQ. Trimming took 4 bases from V and 5 from J; bases not matched to a gene: 11. This CDR3 has 15 amino acids. The CDR3 spells CASSPGLREGETQYF. DNA of the CDR3: TGCGCCAGCAGCCCCGGGCTAAGGGAGGGGGAGACCCAGTACTTC. Combining the CDR3 with reference TRBV5-1 and TRBJ2-5 gives the whole variable domain KAGVTQTPRYLIKTRGQQVTLSCSPISGHRSVSWYQQTPGQGLQFLFEYFSETQRNKGNFPGRFSGRQFSNSRSEMNVSTLELGDSALYLCASSPGLREGETQYFGPGTRLLVL.

This sequence joins TRBV4-1 and TRBJ2-1; TRBD1 is a possible D gene (5 bases). This CDR3 has 13 residues. The V and J ends lost 3 bases and 5 bases respectively, with 8 bases between them. Germline CDR1 is MGHRA and CDR2 is YSYEKL. CDR3 sequence (DNA): TGCGCCAGCAGCCAGGGGCCACACAATGAGCAGTTCTTC. Protein product: CASSQGPHNEQFF.